These 18 T cell receptor beta chains were all obtained from the same sample, sequenced in a study of technical replicates of blood from several donors. The data were produced by immunoSEQ multiplex PCR, yet TCRdb's version contains in-frame clones alone and is incomplete. This table has about 84,000 clones, 95% to 98% appearing once. Sequencing was performed on T cells isolated from PBMCs. The receptor set was obtained from a human donor in good health.

V and J are TRBV20-1 and TRBJ2-7; perhaps TRBD1 as D (6 bases). Deletions cut 5 bases from V and 7 bases from J, with 12 bases between. Germline V gives CDR1 DFQATT, CDR2 SNEGSKA (reference sequence). The CDR3 has 11 amino acids. The CDR3 bases are TGCAGTGCTTCAGGGGCATCGGAGCAGTACTTC. Residues: CSASGASEQYF.

The chain links TRBV18 to TRBJ1-4, with no clear D. Per the germline V gene, CDR1 is KGHSH and CDR2 is LQKENI. The CDR3 is 14 amino acids. V was clipped by 4 bases and J by 3 bases, with 9 bases between them. The CDR3 region has the DNA TGTGCCAGCTCACACTTAGCGTCTAATGAAAAACTGTTTTTT. Its translation: CASSHLASNEKLFF.

V usage is TRBV7-8 and J usage is TRBJ2-1, with TRBD1 identical over 10 bases. This CDR3 has 19 residues. V shed 2 bases and J 0 bases; nucleotides not matched to a gene: 10. Germline values: CDR1 SGHVS, CDR2 FQNEAQ. The chain's CDR3 is CASSLLRTGGKSSYNEQFF. The DNA of the CDR3 is TGTGCCAGCAGCTTACTGAGGACAGGGGGGAAGAGCTCCTACAATGAGCAGTTCTTC.

CDR3: CASSQERGLAASEQYF. The DNA for the CDR3 is TGCGCCAGCAGCCAAGAGCGCGGACTAGCGGCATCCGAGCAGTACTTC. This chain joins TRBV4-1 and TRBJ2-7, with 10 bases aligning to TRBD2. Germline V lookup: CDR1 MGHRA, CDR2 YSYEKL. The J segment lost 6 bases and the V segment lost 0 bases, leaving 8 bases of the junction unmatched. CDR3 length: 16 amino acids.

The chain carries TRBV27 and TRBJ2-5, with D hard to call. Germline CDR1 MNHEY, CDR2 SMNVEV (reference sequence). This CDR3 has 14 residues. V was cut by 2 bases and J by 0 bases, with 7 bases left in between. The CDR3 loop is CASSLVGYQETQYF. The CDR3 DNA is TGTGCCAGCAGTTTAGTCGGGTACCAAGAGACCCAGTACTTC.

V gene TRBV30 combines with J gene TRBJ2-5; no definite D call. From germline, CDR1 is GTSNPN and CDR2 SVGIG (reference sequence). Deletions cut 4 bases from V and 0 bases from J, with 6 bases between. The CDR3 is 12 residues long. CDR3 protein: CAWTQNQETQYF. DNA of the CDR3: TGTGCCTGGACCCAGAACCAAGAGACCCAGTACTTC.

The chain carries TRBV19 and TRBJ2-3, with a possible D match to TRBD1 (6 bases). This CDR3 comprises 14 residues. V was trimmed by 3 bases and J by 1 base, leaving 8 bases between them. Germline-derived CDR1 and CDR2 are LNHDA and SQIVND (reference sequence). CDR3 loop: CASSIGGGTDTQYF. For the CDR3, the DNA is TGTGCCAGTAGTATTGGGGGCGGCACAGATACGCAGTATTTT.

This rearrangement joins TRBV29-1 to TRBJ2-7; 9 bases match TRBD2. Germline trimming cut 4 bases from V and 7 bases from J; bases unmatched to any gene: 11. This CDR3 has 14 residues. Germline CDR1 and CDR2: SQVTM and ANQGSEA. The CDR3 region has the DNA TGCAGCGTTGGAGCTAGCGGGGACCTGCCGGAGCAGTACTTC. Residues: CSVGASGDLPEQYF.

V gene TRBV16 combines with J gene TRBJ2-1; D may be TRBD2 (6 bases). Germline CDR1 reads KGHSY; CDR2 reads FQNENV. There are 13 residues in the CDR3. The ends were cut back, 2 bases at V and 9 bases at J, with 11 bases in the middle. CDR3 protein: CASSQGTSGEQFF. CDR3 nucleotides: TGTGCCAGCAGCCAAGGGACTTCGGGTGAGCAGTTCTTC.

V is TRBV6-6 and J is TRBJ1-1; 8 nucleotides match TRBD1. The trim removed 6 bases at V and 0 bases at J, leaving 9 bases unmatched. Germline V lookup: CDR1 MNHNY, CDR2 SVGAGI (reference sequence). The length of the CDR3 is 16 residues. CDR3 sequence (DNA): TGTGCCAGCAGACCACAGGGGGGGGGCATGAACACTGAAGCTTTCTTT. It encodes CASRPQGGGMNTEAFF.

The rearrangement joins TRBV7-6 to TRBJ1-2; 9 nucleotides line up with TRBD1. V lost 5 bases, J lost 6 bases, and 7 bases stayed unmatched. The CDR3 is made up of 14 amino acids. Germline V gene sequence: CDR1 SGHVS, CDR2 FNYEAQ. CDR3 amino acids: CASSPGQGVNGYTF. CDR3 DNA: TGTGCCAGCAGCCCGGGACAGGGAGTCAATGGCTACACCTTC. The full variable domain, its missing parts supplied by reference TRBV7-6 and TRBJ1-2, is GAGVSQSPRYKVTKRGQDVALRCDPISGHVSLYWYRQALGQGPEFLTYFNYEAQQDKSGLPNDRFSAERPEGSISTLTIQRTEQRDSAMYRCASSPGQGVNGYTFGSGTRLTVV.

The chain employs TRBV29-1 and TRBJ2-3; TRBD2 matches 9 bases. The J segment lost 6 bases and the V segment lost 4 bases, leaving 17 bases of the junction unmatched. Germline lookup yields CDR1 SQVTM and CDR2 ANQGSEA. The length of the CDR3 is 17 residues. The CDR3 reads CSVGAGGPRSGLDTQYF. For the CDR3, the DNA is TGCAGCGTTGGGGCGGGAGGGCCCCGGTCGGGTTTGGATACGCAGTATTTT.

This rearrangement joins TRBV19 to TRBJ2-5; the D is unclear. Trimming pared 6 bases from V and 3 bases from J, leaving 11 bases between. The germline V gene encodes CDR1 LNHDA and CDR2 SQIVND (reference sequence). The CDR3 extends over 13 amino acids. DNA of the CDR3: TGTGCCAGTAGGGAGAGCGTCGAAGAGACCCAGTACTTC. This encodes CASRESVEETQYF.

The V and J genes are TRBV4-2 and TRBJ2-7; 10 bases are shared with TRBD1. This CDR3 comprises 15 residues. The V and J ends lost 3 bases and 3 bases, in that order; junction bases with no gene match: 5. The germline CDR1 and CDR2 sequences are LGHNA and YNFKEQ. The CDR3 here is CASSQGTGVYYEQYF. The CDR3 DNA reads as TGTGCCAGCAGCCAGGGGACAGGGGTTTACTACGAGCAGTACTTC.

This chain links TRBV9 with TRBJ1-3; D is perhaps TRBD1 (5 bases). Per germline, CDR1 SGDLS and CDR2 YYNGEE. The CDR3 consists of 14 residues. Trimming took 3 bases from V and 14 from J, leaving 21 bases between them. The chain's CDR3 is CASSDQGTRSLLYF. The CDR3 DNA sequence: TGTGCCAGCAGCGACCAAGGGACTCGGTCCCTCCTATATTTT.

The J gene is TRBJ2-7, the V gene TRBV4-2, with 8 nucleotides matching TRBD2. V lost 6 bases, J lost 7 bases, and 14 bases stayed unmatched. This CDR3 comprises 15 residues. Germline values: CDR1 LGHNA, CDR2 YNFKEQ. DNA of the CDR3: TGTGCCAGCAGGATCACACTAGCGGTAGCGGGGGAGCAGTACTTC. This sequence encodes CASRITLAVAGEQYF.

The chain uses TRBV19 and TRBJ1-2; the D gene is possibly TRBD1 (6 bases). Germline-derived CDR1 and CDR2 are LNHDA and SQIVND (reference sequence). Trimming took off 3 bases at V and 0 bases at J, with 11 bases between the two ends. This CDR3 comprises 15 residues. Here the CDR3 reads CASSIRQEANYGYTF. In DNA, the CDR3 is TGTGCCAGTAGTATCAGACAGGAAGCTAACTATGGCTACACCTTC.

This sequence joins TRBV5-1 and TRBJ2-1, with 8 bases aligning to TRBD1. The V gene end was trimmed by 4 bases and the J gene end by 4 bases; junction bases not matched to a gene: 7. Germline V gene lookup returns CDR1 SGHRS and CDR2 YFSETQ. The CDR3 covers 15 residues. CDR3: CASSAGTGEYNEQFF. The CDR3 bases are TGCGCCAGCAGCGCAGGGACAGGAGAGTACAATGAGCAGTTCTTC.